This TCR beta chain is from a study of cytomegalovirus exposure and HLA in healthy donors. PCR was performed using 60 Vbeta and 13 Jbeta primers. Only in-frame clones appear in the TCRdb table, and some are missing; sequencing was by immunoSEQ multiplex PCR. This table has over 85,000 clones, around 73% appearing once. V lost 6 bases to trimming and J lost 3 bases; unmatched junction nucleotides: 8. Germline assignment: CDR1 MDHEN and CDR2 SYDVKM. CDR3 length: 15 residues. The sequence was collected from a man in his forties in good health and CMV-seronegative. The chain employs TRBV28 and TRBJ1-5; 7 bases fit TRBD1. Sequencing was performed on PBMCs. CDR3 protein: CASRAGTVTNQPQHF. In nucleotides, the CDR3 is TGTGCCAGCAGGGCCGGGACAGTTACCAATCAGCCCCAGCATTTT. The complete variable domain, with remaining parts taken from reference TRBV28 and TRBJ1-5, reads DVKVTQSSRYLVKRTGEKVFLECVQDMDHENMFWYRQDPGLGLRLIYFSYDVKMKEKGDIPEGYSVSREKKERFSLILESASTNQTSMYLCASRAGTVTNQPQHFGDGTRLSIL.